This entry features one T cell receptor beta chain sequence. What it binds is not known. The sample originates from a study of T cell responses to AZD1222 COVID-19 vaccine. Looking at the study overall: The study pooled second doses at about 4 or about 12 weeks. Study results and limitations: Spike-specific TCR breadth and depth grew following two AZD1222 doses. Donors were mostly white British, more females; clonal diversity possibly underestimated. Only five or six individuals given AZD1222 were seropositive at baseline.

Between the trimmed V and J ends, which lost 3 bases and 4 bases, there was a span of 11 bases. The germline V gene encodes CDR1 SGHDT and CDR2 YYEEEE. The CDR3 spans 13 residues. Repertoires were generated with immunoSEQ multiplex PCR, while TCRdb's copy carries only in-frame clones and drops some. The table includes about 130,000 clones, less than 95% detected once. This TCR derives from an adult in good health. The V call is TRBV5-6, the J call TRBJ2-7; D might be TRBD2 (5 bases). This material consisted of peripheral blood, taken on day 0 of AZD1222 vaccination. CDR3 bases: TGTGCCAGCAGCTCGGACTTAATGTACGAGCAGTACTTC. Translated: CASSSDLMYEQYF.